Below are 22 T cell receptor beta chains sequenced from a single sample in a study of shared clonotypes between healthy human individuals. Clones were read by immunoSEQ multiplex PCR, and TCRdb kept only the in-frame ones, dropping some. The data hold around 1.4 million clones, with 98% observed a single time. The sample taken for sequencing was naive CD4+ T cells sorted from blood. Specified subset: CD45RA+ positively selected. The receptors come from a man aged 30-40 years in good health.

J is TRBJ1-4 and V is TRBV5-1; tentative D call: TRBD1 (6 bases). Germline values: CDR1 SGHRS, CDR2 YFSETQ. The CDR3 is 17 residues long. Between the trimmed V and J ends, which lost 0 bases and 4 bases, there was a span of 16 bases. DNA for the CDR3: TGCGCCAGCAGCTTGGCTGTCAGGGGTTCTGTTAATGAAAAACTGTTTTTT. As protein: CASSLAVRGSVNEKLFF.

Concerning this clone: Distinct nucleotide sequences in the sample also encode this CDR3. The chain carries TRBV5-1 and TRBJ2-7; the match to TRBD1 covers 9 bases. Trimming cost V 4 bases and J 2 bases; bases outside gene matches: 4. The length of the CDR3 is 14 residues. Germline V gene sequence: CDR1 SGHRS, CDR2 YFSETQ. CDR3 in amino acids: CASSLGQGPYEQYF. Written as DNA, the CDR3 is TGCGCCAGCAGCCTGGGACAGGGTCCCTACGAGCAGTACTTC.

CDR3 in amino acids: CASSLVKGPYEQYF. The CDR3 DNA is TGTGCCAGCAGCTTAGTGAAGGGGCCCTACGAGCAGTACTTC. V is TRBV5-5 and J is TRBJ2-7, with D perhaps matching TRBD1 (5 bases). Germline loops: CDR1 SGHKS, CDR2 YYEKEE (reference sequence). The CDR3 totals 14 residues. V lost 2 bases to trimming and J lost 2 bases, with 11 bases between them.

The gene calls are TRBV7-2 and TRBJ2-2; a weak D match, TRBD1 (5 bases). This CDR3 spans 17 amino acids. The V and J ends lost 1 base and 4 bases respectively, with 16 bases between them. Germline assignment: CDR1 SGHTA and CDR2 FQGNSA. This chain's CDR3 is CASSLVFRQGSTGELFF. CDR3 nucleotide sequence: TGTGCCAGCAGCTTAGTATTTCGGCAGGGTAGCACCGGGGAGCTGTTTTTT.

The J gene is TRBJ2-2, the V gene TRBV11-2; D is undetermined. V lost 2 bases and J lost 4, with 11 bases in between. This CDR3 comprises 15 residues. Germline V CDR1 and CDR2: SGHAT, FQNNGV. CDR3 protein: CASSLQARTTGELFF. CDR3 DNA: TGTGCCAGCAGCTTACAGGCCAGGACCACCGGGGAGCTGTTTTTT.

V gene TRBV19 combines with J gene TRBJ2-5, with 10 bases aligning to TRBD1. Germline loops: CDR1 LNHDA, CDR2 SQIVND (reference sequence). J gave up 1 base and V 5 bases, and 4 bases lay outside the gene matches. The CDR3 spans 15 residues. CDR3 region: CASSADRGLQETQYF. CDR3 DNA: TGTGCCAGTAGTGCAGACAGGGGGCTCCAAGAGACCCAGTACTTC.

The chain links TRBV7-2 to TRBJ2-7, with a possible D match to TRBD2 (7 bases). From germline, CDR1 is SGHTA and CDR2 FQGNSA. The CDR3 length is 15 residues. V gave up 1 base and J gave up 2 bases, with 12 bases separating them. The CDR3 sequence: CASSLGRGPPYEQYF. The CDR3 DNA sequence: TGTGCCAGCAGCTTAGGGCGGGGGCCCCCCTACGAGCAGTACTTC.

V is TRBV10-3 and J is TRBJ2-7, with 8 bases identical to TRBD2. CDR3 length: 14 residues. The V gene end was trimmed by 0 bases and the J gene end by 4 bases; junction bases not matched to a gene: 2. CDR1 is ENHRY and CDR2 is SYGVKD in the germline V gene. This chain's CDR3 is CAISESVAGYEQYF. CDR3 nucleotide sequence: TGTGCCATCAGTGAGTCGGTAGCGGGATACGAGCAGTACTTC.

This sequence joins TRBV28 and TRBJ1-2, with 8 bases matching TRBD1. The V gene's germline CDR1 is MDHEN and CDR2 SYDVKM. The CDR3 spans 14 residues. The ends lost 6 bases at V and 4 bases at J; junction bases unmatched: 7. The CDR3 sequence: CASRSTGTGYGYTF. The CDR3 nucleotides are TGTGCCAGCAGGTCAACCGGGACAGGCTATGGCTACACCTTC.

The CDR3 sequence: CASSAGQVGNTIYF. CDR3 coding DNA: TGTGCCAGCAGCGCCGGACAGGTGGGAAACACCATATATTTT. The chain combines TRBV7-9 with TRBJ1-3; 7 bases fit TRBD1. Germline V gene sequence: CDR1 SEHNR, CDR2 FQNEAQ (reference sequence). The junction had 5 bases not matched to a gene; V was cut back by 5 bases and J by 4 bases. The CDR3 runs 14 residues.

The rearrangement uses TRBV29-1 and TRBJ2-7; 7 positions agree with TRBD1. Trimming removed 6 bases from V and 0 bases from J; junction bases left unmatched: 5. The germline V gene encodes CDR1 SQVTM and CDR2 ANQGSEA. This CDR3 is 13 amino acids long. As DNA, the CDR3 is TGCAGCGTAGTCCGGGACAGCTCCTACGAGCAGTACTTC. It encodes CSVVRDSSYEQYF.

This rearrangement joins TRBV7-2 to TRBJ1-4; D is unclear. V lost 5 bases and J 7 bases, leaving 11 bases between the germline ends. The CDR3 contains 13 residues. Germline V CDR1 and CDR2: SGHTA, FQGNSA. CDR3 nucleotide sequence: TGTGCCAGCAGCCCGGACCCGGCTGAAAAACTGTTTTTT. Translation gives CASSPDPAEKLFF. The full variable domain, rest sourced from reference TRBV7-2 and TRBJ1-4, is GAGVSQSPSNKVTEKGKDVELRCDPISGHTALYWYRQSLGQGLEFLIYFQGNSAPDKSGLPSDRFSAERTGGSVSTLTIQRTQQEDSAVYLCASSPDPAEKLFFGSGTQLSVL.

This clone was detected once. The V gene is TRBV7-8, the J gene TRBJ1-1, with TRBD1 matching 7 bases. Germline CDR1 SGHVS, CDR2 FQNEAQ. The CDR3 extends over 14 amino acids. Trimming at V came to 5 bases and at J to 6 bases, leaving 9 bases not matched to a gene. Written as DNA, the CDR3 is TGTGCCAGCAGCGCGCTTAGACAGGGAGCTGAAGCTTTCTTT. Its translation is CASSALRQGAEAFF.

The gene calls are TRBV9 and TRBJ2-7; 7 bases fit TRBD2. After removal of 0 bases from V and 0 bases from J, the junction contained 3 bases not matched to a gene. Germline loops: CDR1 SGDLS, CDR2 YYNGEE. This CDR3 is 15 amino acids long. DNA of the CDR3: TGTGCCAGCAGCGTAGAAGCGGGATACTCCTACGAGCAGTACTTC. This sequence encodes CASSVEAGYSYEQYF.

This chain uses TRBV30 with TRBJ1-2; D not certain. The V and J ends lost 4 bases and 2 bases respectively, with 14 bases between them. The CDR3 length is 14 residues. Looked up from germline, CDR1 is GTSNPN and CDR2 is SVGIG (reference sequence). The CDR3 DNA reads TGTGCCTGGATGGTAAGGGCCCAAAACTATGGCTACACCTTC. It is translated as CAWMVRAQNYGYTF.

The V gene is TRBV6-5, the J gene TRBJ1-2; D remains ambiguous. This CDR3 is 13 amino acids long. Germline-derived CDR1 and CDR2 are MNHEY and SVGAGI. V lost 0 bases and J 8 bases, leaving 10 bases between the germline ends. CDR3 amino acids: CASSYSTLGGYTF. The CDR3 bases are TGTGCCAGCAGTTACTCGACTCTCGGCGGCTACACCTTC.

This clone was seen only once. V and J are TRBV7-9 and TRBJ1-1; D is ambiguous. Trimming pared 5 bases from V and 3 bases from J, leaving 19 bases between. Germline V gene sequence: CDR1 SEHNR, CDR2 FQNEAQ (reference sequence). There are 16 residues in the CDR3. CDR3 sequence (DNA): TGTGCCAGCAGCCCCCAGCGCCAGCCCAGTCACACTGAAGCTTTCTTT. Translation: CASSPQRQPSHTEAFF.

The chain employs TRBV6-6 and TRBJ2-6; D perhaps matches TRBD1 (6 bases). Per germline, CDR1 MNHNY and CDR2 SVGAGI (reference sequence). The CDR3 runs to 15 residues. Trimming removed 6 bases at V and 0 bases at J, with 9 bases between. The CDR3 loop is CASSWTASGANVLTF. The CDR3 nucleotides are TGTGCCAGCAGCTGGACAGCCTCTGGGGCCAACGTCCTGACTTTC.

The chain uses TRBV28 and TRBJ2-7; 12 nucleotides align to TRBD2. Germline values: CDR1 MDHEN, CDR2 SYDVKM. The CDR3 is 18 amino acids. Losses at the gene ends were 0 bases for V and 4 bases for J; bases not matched to a gene: 10. DNA of the CDR3: TGTGCCAGCAGTTTATGGGCACTAGCGGGAGGAAAAAAGTACGAGCAGTACTTC. Protein product: CASSLWALAGGKKYEQYF.

The rearrangement links TRBV5-4 to TRBJ2-7, with 10 bases that match TRBD2. The CDR3 contains 16 residues. Losses at the gene ends were 2 bases for V and 3 bases for J; bases not matched to a gene: 8. Germline V lookup: CDR1 SGHNT, CDR2 YYREEE (reference sequence). The CDR3 DNA reads as TGTGCCAGCAGCTTAGGGGCTAGCGGGAGCAACTACGAGCAGTACTTC. This gives the protein CASSLGASGSNYEQYF.

To note about this clone: This specimen includes other DNA sequences encoding the same CDR3. The chain joins TRBV20-1 to TRBJ2-7; D uncertain. The CDR3 has 10 residues. CDR1 and CDR2 from the germline V gene are DFQATT and SNEGSKA (reference sequence). V dropped 6 bases and J dropped 2 bases, with 5 bases sitting between them. The CDR3 protein is CSALAYEQYF. The CDR3 DNA follows: TGCAGTGCGTTAGCCTACGAGCAGTACTTC.

The CDR3 here is CASSLRRESYNEQFF. The CDR3 DNA follows: TGTGCCAGCAGCTTAAGGCGGGAGAGCTACAATGAGCAGTTCTTC. The chain recombines TRBV7-3 with TRBJ2-1, with TRBD2 matching 7 bases. V was pared by 1 base and J by 3 bases, with 3 bases of the junction left unmatched. The CDR3 has 15 amino acids. Germline CDR1 and CDR2: SGHTA and FQGTGA.